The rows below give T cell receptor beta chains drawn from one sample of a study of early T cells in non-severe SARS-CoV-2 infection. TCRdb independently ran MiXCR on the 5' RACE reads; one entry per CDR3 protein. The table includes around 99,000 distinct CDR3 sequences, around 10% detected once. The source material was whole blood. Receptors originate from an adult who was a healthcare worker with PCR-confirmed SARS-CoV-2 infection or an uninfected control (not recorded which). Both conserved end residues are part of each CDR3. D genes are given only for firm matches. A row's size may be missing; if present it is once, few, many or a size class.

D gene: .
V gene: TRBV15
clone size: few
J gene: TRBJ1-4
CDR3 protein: CATSRGNNEKLFF
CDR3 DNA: TGTGCCACCAGCAGGGGGAATAATGAAAAACTGTTTTTT

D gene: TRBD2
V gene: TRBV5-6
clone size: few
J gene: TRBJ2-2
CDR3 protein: CASSLVAGGRGTGELFF
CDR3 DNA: TGTGCCAGCAGCTTGGTGGCGGGAGGTCGTGGCACCGGGGAGCTGTTTTTT

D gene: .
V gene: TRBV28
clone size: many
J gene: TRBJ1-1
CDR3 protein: CASSFRGTEAFF
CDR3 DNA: TGTGCCAGCAGTTTTAGGGGTACTGAAGCTTTCTTT

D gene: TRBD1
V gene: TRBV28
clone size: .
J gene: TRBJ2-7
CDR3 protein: CASSPPQGVYVQYF
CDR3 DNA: TGTGCCAGCAGTCCCCCCCAGGGGGTCTACGTGCAGTACTTC

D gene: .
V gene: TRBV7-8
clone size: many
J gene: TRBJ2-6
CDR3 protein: CASSLGFSAGATSGANVLTF
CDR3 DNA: TGTGCCAGCAGCTTAGGGTTCTCAGCAGGGGCCACCTCTGGGGCCAACGTCCTGACTTTC

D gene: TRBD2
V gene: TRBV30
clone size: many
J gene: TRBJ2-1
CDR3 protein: CAWSTSGRGYEQFF
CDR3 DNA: TGTGCCTGGAGCACTAGCGGGAGGGGTTATGAGCAGTTCTTC

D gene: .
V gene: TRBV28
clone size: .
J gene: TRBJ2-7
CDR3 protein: CASRGGVLWDEQYF
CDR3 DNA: TGTGCCAGCCGTGGTGGGGTTCTCTGGGACGAGCAGTACTTC

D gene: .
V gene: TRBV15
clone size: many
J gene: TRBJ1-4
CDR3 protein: CATSGMNEKLFF
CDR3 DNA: TGTGCCACCAGCGGAATGAATGAAAAACTGTTTTTT

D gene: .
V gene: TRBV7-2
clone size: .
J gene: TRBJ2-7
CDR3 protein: CASSTVAGAYEQYF
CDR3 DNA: TGTGCCAGCAGCACCGTGGCAGGGGCCTACGAGCAGTACTTC

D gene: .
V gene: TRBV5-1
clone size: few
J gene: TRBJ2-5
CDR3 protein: CASSLETGGETQYF
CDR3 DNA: TGCGCCAGCAGCTTGGAGACAGGTGGTGAGACCCAGTACTTC

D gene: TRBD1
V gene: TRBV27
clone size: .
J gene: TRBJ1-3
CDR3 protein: CASGRGQGSGNTIYF
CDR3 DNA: TGTGCCAGCGGGCGAGGACAGGGGTCTGGAAACACCATATATTTT

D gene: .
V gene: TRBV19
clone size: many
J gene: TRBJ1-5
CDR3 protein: CASSIENQPQHF
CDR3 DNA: TGTGCCAGTAGTATAGAGAATCAGCCCCAGCATTTT

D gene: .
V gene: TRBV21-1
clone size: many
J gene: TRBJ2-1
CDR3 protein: CASSKVFCRSYNEQFF
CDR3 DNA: TGTGCCAGCAGCAAAGTCTTTTGCAGGTCCTACAATGAGCAGTTCTTC

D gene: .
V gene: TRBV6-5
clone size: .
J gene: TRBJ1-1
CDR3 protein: CASSYSARRDTEAFF
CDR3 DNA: TGTGCCAGCAGTTATTCGGCCCGGAGAGACACTGAAGCTTTCTTT

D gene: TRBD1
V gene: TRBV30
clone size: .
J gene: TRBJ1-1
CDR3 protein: CAWEIGQGRTEAFF
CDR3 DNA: TGTGCCTGGGAGATTGGACAGGGCCGGACTGAAGCTTTCTTT

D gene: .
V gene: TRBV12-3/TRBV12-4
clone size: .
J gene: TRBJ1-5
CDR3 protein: CASSPGENQPQHF
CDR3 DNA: TGTGCCAGCAGTCCTGGAGAGAATCAGCCCCAGCATTTT

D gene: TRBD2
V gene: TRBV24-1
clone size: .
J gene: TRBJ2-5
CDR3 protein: CATSAAGAETQYF
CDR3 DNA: TGTGCCACCAGTGCAGCGGGGGCCGAGACCCAGTACTTC

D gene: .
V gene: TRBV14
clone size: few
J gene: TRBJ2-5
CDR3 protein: CASSQGTSETQYF
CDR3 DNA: TGTGCCAGCAGCCAAGGGACATCAGAGACCCAGTACTTC

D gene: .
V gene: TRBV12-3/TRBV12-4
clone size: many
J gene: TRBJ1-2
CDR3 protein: CASSLRGGYGYTF
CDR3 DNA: TGTGCCAGCAGTTTAAGGGGAGGCTATGGCTACACCTTC

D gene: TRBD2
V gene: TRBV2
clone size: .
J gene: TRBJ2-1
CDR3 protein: CASSPRRGSGKEQFF
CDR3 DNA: TGTGCCAGCAGCCCCCGCCGGGGTAGCGGGAAAGAGCAGTTCTTC

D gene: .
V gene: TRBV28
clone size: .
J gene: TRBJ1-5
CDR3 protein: CASSPTGRGNQPQHF
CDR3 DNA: TGTGCCAGCAGCCCAACAGGGAGAGGCAATCAGCCCCAGCATTTT

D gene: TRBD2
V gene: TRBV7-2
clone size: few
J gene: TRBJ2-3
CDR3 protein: CASSLTSGGRDTQYF
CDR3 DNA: TGTGCCAGCAGCTTAACTAGCGGGGGAAGAGATACGCAGTATTTT

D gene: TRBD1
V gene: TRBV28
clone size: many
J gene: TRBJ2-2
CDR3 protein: CASRQAPGQGTGELFF
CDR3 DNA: TGTGCCAGCAGGCAGGCACCGGGACAGGGGACCGGGGAGCTGTTTTTT

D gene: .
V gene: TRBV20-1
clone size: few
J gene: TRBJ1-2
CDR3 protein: CSARTGSGDGYTF
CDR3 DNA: TGCAGTGCTAGGACGGGATCTGGGGATGGCTACACCTTC

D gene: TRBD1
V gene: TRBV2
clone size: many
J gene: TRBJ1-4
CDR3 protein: CASSVGTGNEKLFF
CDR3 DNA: TGTGCCAGCAGCGTAGGGACAGGGAATGAAAAACTGTTTTTT

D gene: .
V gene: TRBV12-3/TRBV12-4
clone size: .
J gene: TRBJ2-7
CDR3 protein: CASRLKETGYEQYF
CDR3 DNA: TGTGCCAGCCGTTTAAAGGAGACCGGCTACGAGCAGTACTTC

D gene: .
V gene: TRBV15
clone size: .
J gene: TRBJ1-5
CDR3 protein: CVTSRDLDQPQHF
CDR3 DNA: TGTGTCACCAGCAGAGATCTAGATCAGCCCCAGCATTTT

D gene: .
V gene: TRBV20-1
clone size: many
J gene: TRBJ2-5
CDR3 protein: CSAAGLTKQETQYF
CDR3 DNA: TGCAGTGCTGCTGGACTAACAAAACAAGAGACCCAGTACTTC

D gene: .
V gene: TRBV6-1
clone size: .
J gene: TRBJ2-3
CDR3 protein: CASRSPSTDTQYF
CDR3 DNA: TGTGCCAGCAGGTCGCCTAGCACAGATACGCAGTATTTT

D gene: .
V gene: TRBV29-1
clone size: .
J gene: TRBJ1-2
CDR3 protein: CSVEGLLHYGYTF
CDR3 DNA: TGCAGCGTTGAAGGACTACTCCACTATGGCTACACCTTC

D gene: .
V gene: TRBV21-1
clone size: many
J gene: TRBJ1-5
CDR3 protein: CASQGGQPQHF
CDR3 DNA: TGTGCCAGCCAAGGAGGTCAGCCCCAGCATTTT